This passage covers 28 T cell receptor beta chains from one sample sequenced in a study of response to subunit inactivated influenza vaccine. TCRdb recomputed calls from the RT-PCR reads with MiXCR, one row per CDR3 protein. The table has fewer than 400,000 distinct CDR3 sequences, about a fifth seen once. This specimen consisted of PBMCs from blood, obtained 21 months after vaccination. The receptors derive from a man aged 45 to 75 who received an inactivated influenza vaccine.

This clonotype was seen more than once but under ten times. The chain carries TRBV5-4 and TRBJ1-2; a weak D match, TRBD1 (6 bases). The CDR3 covers 15 residues. The V and J ends lost 1 base and 3 bases respectively, with 13 bases between them. The germline CDR1 and CDR2 sequences are SGHNT and YYREEE (reference sequence). In DNA, the CDR3 is TGTGCCAGCAGCTTGTTGTCAGGGGTTGACTATGGCTACACCTTC. Translation: CASSLLSGVDYGYTF.

This clonotype was seen a handful of times. This chain connects TRBV6-2 or TRBV6-3 to TRBJ2-1; no definite D call. CDR1 is MNHEY and CDR2 is SVGEGT in the germline V gene. This CDR3 region has 14 residues. Trimming shortened V by 0 bases and J by 3 bases, and 6 bases separated the two germline ends. Here the CDR3 reads CASSYSNFYNEQFF. CDR3 sequence (DNA): TGTGCCAGCAGTTACTCGAACTTCTACAATGAGCAGTTCTTC.

This clonotype was counted many times. The chain has TRBV12-3 or TRBV12-4 and TRBJ1-2; 7 nucleotides line up with TRBD1. CDR3 length: 13 amino acids. The junction had 9 bases not matched to a gene; V was cut back by 6 bases and J by 8 bases. CDR3 residues: CASRLTGFGGYTF. The CDR3 bases are TGTGCCAGCAGATTGACAGGGTTCGGCGGCTACACCTTC.

The chain is built from TRBV20-1 and TRBJ1-2, with 10 bases matching TRBD1. From germline, CDR1 is DFQATT and CDR2 SNEGSKA (reference sequence). The CDR3 covers 15 residues. J gave up 3 bases and V 6 bases, and 10 bases lay outside the gene matches. This chain's CDR3 is CSALPGQGSDYGYTF. As DNA, the CDR3 is TGCAGTGCCCTACCGGGACAGGGGTCGGACTATGGCTACACCTTC.

The chain is built from TRBV13 and TRBJ2-7, with D perhaps assigned TRBD1 or TRBD2 (5 bases each). Trimming took off 1 base at V and 0 bases at J, with 10 bases between the two ends. CDR3 length: 15 amino acids. Germline V gene sequence: CDR1 PRHDT, CDR2 FYEKMQ (reference sequence). The DNA of the CDR3 is TGTGCCAGCAGCTTAGATGGGGACGGCTCCTACGAGCAGTACTTC. Its protein is CASSLDGDGSYEQYF. Complete variable domain (other parts from reference TRBV13 and TRBJ2-7): AAGVIQSPRHLIKEKRETATLKCYPIPRHDTVYWYQQGPGQDPQFLISFYEKMQSDKGSIPDRFSAQQFSDYHSELNMSSLELGDSALYFCASSLDGDGSYEQYFGPGTRLTVT.

This clonotype has at least ten counts. This chain uses TRBV5-1 with TRBJ2-7; D ambiguous. V was shortened by 1 base and J by 3 bases, with 8 bases between the two germline ends. Germline V CDR1 and CDR2: SGHRS, YFSETQ. This CDR3 has 13 amino acids. CDR3 protein: CASSLNRDYEQYF. For the CDR3, the DNA is TGCGCCAGCAGCTTGAACAGAGACTACGAGCAGTACTTC.

The V and J genes are TRBV12-3 or TRBV12-4 and TRBJ2-5; a possible D gene is TRBD1 (5 bases). The CDR3 consists of 14 residues. Trimming shortened V by 1 base and J by 5 bases, and 11 bases separated the two germline ends. The CDR3 sequence is CASSLGQGWETQYF. The CDR3 DNA follows: TGTGCCAGCAGTTTAGGGCAGGGATGGGAGACCCAGTACTTC.

This clonotype was seen only a few times. Here the CDR3 DNA reads TGTGCCAGCAGCTACAGGGGTTCTAGCGACACCTACGAGCAGTACTTC. It specifies CASSYRGSSDTYEQYF. The rearrangement joins TRBV21-1 to TRBJ2-7; the table assigns TRBD1, which was not confirmed against the DNA. TRBV21-1 is recorded as a pseudogene. There are 16 residues in the CDR3.

CDR3 bases: TGTGCCAGCAACCGGGGGGCCTCGAAGTACTTC. Translated, it gives CASNRGASKYF. This chain connects TRBV6-2 or TRBV6-3 to TRBJ2-7; possible D gene TRBD2, 7 bases. This CDR3 has 11 amino acids. Trimming left V 7 bases short and J 11 bases short, with 15 bases between. Germline-derived CDR1 and CDR2 are MNHEY and SVGEGT.

The chain links TRBV7-6 to TRBJ2-3; 7 nucleotides align to TRBD1. V dropped 5 bases and J dropped 4; count of bases not matched to a gene: 3. CDR1 is SGHVS, CDR2 FNYEAQ, per germline. This CDR3 comprises 13 residues. The CDR3 region has the DNA TGTGCCAGCAGCCCAGGACAGGCAGATACGCAGTATTTT. It codes for CASSPGQADTQYF.

The chain carries TRBV5-5 and TRBJ1-2; 8 bases map to TRBD1. V was pared by 1 base and J by 1 base, with 6 bases of the junction left unmatched. This CDR3 is 16 amino acids long. CDR1 SGHKS and CDR2 YYEKEE come from the germline V gene (reference sequence). The CDR3 DNA is TGTGCCAGCAGCTTGTTCGGGACAGGACGTAACTATGGCTACACCTTC. It is translated as CASSLFGTGRNYGYTF.

The CDR3 DNA reads as TGTGCCAGCAGTTTGTCCCTTAACCCCTACAATGAGCAGTTCTTC. This sequence encodes CASSLSLNPYNEQFF. The genes are TRBV12-3 or TRBV12-4 and TRBJ2-1; D ambiguous. The V end was cut by 3 bases, the J end by 2 bases, with 11 bases between. This CDR3 region has 15 residues.

The rearrangement uses TRBV18 and TRBJ1-3, with 7 bases fitting TRBD1. The germline V gene has CDR1 KGHSH and CDR2 LQKENI. The CDR3 covers 16 residues. V trimming: 5 bases; J trimming: 4 bases; junction bases outside the gene matches: 11. The CDR3 spells CASSTATGLSGNTIYF. The CDR3 region has the DNA TGTGCCAGCTCAACGGCGACAGGGCTTTCAGGAAACACCATATATTTT. The whole variable domain, remainder taken from reference TRBV18 and TRBJ1-3, is NAGVMQNPRHLVRRRGQEARLRCSPMKGHSHVYWYRQLPEEGLKFMVYLQKENIIDESGMPKERFSAEFPKEGPSILRIQQVVRGDSAAYFCASSTATGLSGNTIYFGEGSWLTVV.

In this sample, this clonotype turned up a few times. The gene calls are TRBV6-1 and TRBJ1-6, with unresolved D. V was clipped by 8 bases and J by 4 bases, with 18 bases between them. The CDR3 runs 16 residues. Germline loops: CDR1 MNHNS, CDR2 SASEGT. CDR3 coding DNA: TGTGCCAGCGCAAAGGCCGCCGGACCATATAATTCACCCCTCCACTTT. It yields the protein CASAKAAGPYNSPLHF.

CDR3 sequence (DNA): TGCGCCAGCAGCCAAGATCCCGGGACAGGGGGGTATTCACCCCTCCACTTT. This translates into CASSQDPGTGGYSPLHF. The chain links TRBV4-1 to TRBJ1-6; 11 nucleotides align to TRBD1. J gave up 8 bases and V 0 bases, and 6 bases lay outside the gene matches. The CDR3 covers 17 residues. CDR1 and CDR2 from the germline V gene are MGHRA and YSYEKL.

In this sample, this clonotype turned up a few times. J is TRBJ1-5 and V is TRBV18; perhaps TRBD1 as D (6 bases). CDR1 is KGHSH and CDR2 is LQKENI in the germline V gene. CDR3 length: 14 amino acids. The V gene lost 4 bases and the J gene lost 5 bases, with 12 bases spanning the gap. The DNA of the CDR3 is TGTGCCAGCTCACTTATGGACAGCGATCAGCCCCAGCATTTT. Its translation is CASSLMDSDQPQHF.

This chain links TRBV4-2 with TRBJ2-1; TRBD2 agrees at 14 bases. The V gene end was trimmed by 2 bases and the J gene end by 7 bases; junction bases not matched to a gene: 4. Looked up from germline, CDR1 is LGHNA and CDR2 is YNFKEQ. The CDR3 is 16 residues long. The CDR3 protein is CASSQPTSGRANEQFF. The CDR3 bases are TGTGCCAGCAGCCAACCGACTAGCGGGAGGGCTAATGAGCAGTTCTTC.

The chain uses TRBV28 and TRBJ1-6; TRBD1 might be the D (6 bases). This CDR3 is built from 16 residues. With 6 bases removed from V and 9 bases from J, the gap between germline ends came to 21 bases. Germline V gives CDR1 MDHEN, CDR2 SYDVKM. As DNA, the CDR3 is TGTGCCAGCAGGTCCCCGCAGGTACTCAGGGGTTCACCCCTCCACTTT. The encoded protein is CASRSPQVLRGSPLHF.

This clonotype turned up a few times. The genes are TRBV7-6 and TRBJ2-3, with TRBD2 matching over 8 bases. Germline V gives CDR1 SGHVS, CDR2 FNYEAQ. V lost 5 bases to trimming and J lost 3 bases; unmatched junction nucleotides: 10. This CDR3 comprises 16 residues. In DNA form, the CDR3 reads TGTGCCAGCAGCACAGCGGGACTAGTCGCGACAGATACGCAGTATTTT. Amino acids: CASSTAGLVATDTQYF.

This clonotype was detected ten times or more. This chain joins TRBV3-1 and TRBJ1-1; the D gene is possibly TRBD1 (6 bases). This CDR3 is 14 amino acids long. Germline V CDR1 and CDR2: LGHDT, YNNKEL (reference sequence). The V end lost 4 bases, the J end lost 1 base, and 10 bases lay between the germline ends. CDR3 region: CASSLGGSNTEAFF. CDR3 sequence (DNA): TGTGCCAGCAGCCTAGGGGGGTCGAACACTGAAGCTTTCTTT.

This clonotype was observed a handful of times. The rearrangement links TRBV6-5 to TRBJ2-7; 8 nucleotides line up with TRBD1. J gave up 5 bases and V 4 bases, and 10 bases lay outside the gene matches. The CDR3 sequence is 15 residues long. The germline CDR1 and CDR2 sequences are MNHEY and SVGAGI. The CDR3 protein is CASSSADRGGNEQYF. The CDR3 DNA reads as TGTGCCAGCAGTTCAGCCGACAGGGGCGGTAACGAGCAGTACTTC.

This chain uses TRBV7-2 with TRBJ2-7; D perhaps matches TRBD1 (6 bases). The CDR3 is 14 amino acids. The germline V gene has CDR1 SGHTA and CDR2 FQGNSA. Deletions cut 5 bases from V and 5 bases from J, with 16 bases between. The CDR3 sequence: CASSTALQGNEQYF. DNA for the CDR3: TGTGCCAGCAGCACCGCCTTACAGGGAAACGAGCAGTACTTC.

This sequence joins TRBV20-1 and TRBJ2-5; 9 bases agree with TRBD1. This CDR3 has 16 amino acids. The junction had 14 bases not matched to a gene; V was cut back by 5 bases and J by 4 bases. Germline loops: CDR1 DFQATT, CDR2 SNEGSKA (reference sequence). CDR3 bases: TGCAGTGCTCCCGCCCCGGGACAGGGTCTGGCAGAGACCCAGTACTTC. Protein: CSAPAPGQGLAETQYF.

The chain carries TRBV27 and TRBJ1-4; D is undetermined. Trimming pared 6 bases from V and 5 bases from J, leaving 16 bases between. CDR3 length: 15 amino acids. Germline values: CDR1 MNHEY, CDR2 SMNVEV (reference sequence). CDR3: CASSPWRGGNEKLFF. CDR3 sequence (DNA): TGTGCCAGCAGCCCGTGGCGAGGAGGGAATGAAAAACTGTTTTTT.

The chain links TRBV2 to TRBJ2-7; D is undetermined. Germline CDR1 reads SNHLY; CDR2 reads FYNNEI. The CDR3 loop spans 15 amino acids. Between the trimmed V and J ends, which lost 4 bases and 0 bases, there was a span of 13 bases. The CDR3 protein is CASSVDAGHSYEQYF. The CDR3 DNA reads TGTGCCAGCAGTGTGGACGCAGGTCACTCCTACGAGCAGTACTTC.

V and J are TRBV20-1 and TRBJ1-6; D gene ambiguous. CDR1 and CDR2 from the germline V gene are DFQATT and SNEGSKA (reference sequence). Trimming pared 4 bases from V and 10 bases from J, leaving 14 bases between. The CDR3 runs to 13 residues. The CDR3 sequence: CSATTKRSSPLHF. Written as DNA, the CDR3 is TGCAGTGCTACGACCAAGCGAAGCTCACCCCTCCACTTT.

A few counts support this clonotype. The chain employs TRBV28 and TRBJ2-1; 7 bases line up with TRBD1. J gave up 4 bases and V 4 bases, and 10 bases lay outside the gene matches. Germline CDR1 MDHEN, CDR2 SYDVKM. This CDR3 comprises 16 residues. The CDR3, as DNA: TGTGCCAGCAGTTCCGCCCGACAGGGCGCTTACAATGAGCAGTTCTTC. Its translation: CASSSARQGAYNEQFF.

The sample holds a few counts of this clonotype. The J gene is TRBJ2-3, the V gene TRBV6-2 or TRBV6-3; either TRBD1 or TRBD2 may fit D (5 bases each). Germline V gives CDR1 MNHEY, CDR2 SVGEGT. V lost 6 bases and J lost 4, with 17 bases in between. The CDR3 totals 15 residues. CDR3 DNA sequence: TGTGCCAGCAGAAAGCCCCCGGGACGGGCAGATACGCAGTATTTT. It encodes CASRKPPGRADTQYF.